The present entry profiles one TCR beta chain with its context. With 2 bases clipped from V and 4 bases from J, the junction kept 4 bases outside the gene matches. The CDR3 is 15 residues long. Germline V lookup: CDR1 SGHVS, CDR2 FNYEAQ. Data came from immunoSEQ multiplex PCR; TCRdb stores just in-frame clones and leaves some out. The sample lists fewer than 65,000 clones; around 87% were seen once. The data are from a study of technical replicates of blood from a handful of donors. Input material: PBMCs. V gene TRBV7-6 combines with J gene TRBJ2-5, with TRBD2 matching over 10 bases. The TCR comes from a human donor in good health. Some clones in this sample may be carry-over from other donors' samples. The DNA of the CDR3 is TGTGCCAGCAGCTTAACCGCTAGCGGGAGAGAGACCCAGTACTTC. Amino acid sequence: CASSLTASGRETQYF.